The source of this T cell receptor beta chain is a study of tumour-infiltrating T cells in Burkitt lymphoma. On the study more broadly: This cohort included all epidemiological subtypes of Burkitt lymphoma. Survival, overall and progression-free, tracked with productive clonality. General study findings and limits: Several public clonotypes recurred in numerous Burkitt lymphoma patients.

In the case of this clone: Its antigen is currently unknown.

The CDR3 is 17 amino acids. Germline values: CDR1 SGHRS, CDR2 YFSETQ. The V gene lost 0 bases and the J gene lost 7 bases, with 17 bases spanning the gap. Sequencing was performed with immunoSEQ multiplex PCR; in TCRdb, only in-frame clones are kept and a portion is missing. Seen here are some 1,500 clones, about two fifths observed once, and the top ten hold less than 3%. The receptor was derived from a human donor with Burkitt lymphoma. This chain uses TRBV5-1 with TRBJ1-6; D is unclear. Sample: tumor tissue. The CDR3 nucleotides are TGCGCCAGCAGCTTGGCCTATTCGGACGGACTGAATTCACCCCTCCACTTT. Residues: CASSLAYSDGLNSPLHF.